The rows below give T cell receptor beta chains drawn from one sample of a study of cytomegalovirus exposure and HLA in healthy donors. Using immunoSEQ multiplex PCR, the repertoire was profiled, and TCRdb retains in-frame clones only, with some absent. The top ten clones hold approximately 1.1% of a sample with under 250,000 clones, about 90% of them seen once. Sequencing input: PBMCs. These receptor sequences come from a woman in her late teens or twenties in good health and CMV-seronegative. Both conserved end residues are part of each CDR3. The D gene is left open where the match is weak. The size of a clone is reported for some rows only, either as once, few or many, or as a class for expanded clones.

clone_size j_call d_call v_call cdr3_aa cdr3_nt
. TRBJ2-2 . TRBV6-4 CASRKEGGTGELFF TGTGCCAGCCGAAAAGAAGGGGGCACCGGGGAGCTGTTTTTT
. TRBJ2-3 TRBD2 TRBV6-1 CASEGLAVTDTQYF TGTGCCAGCGAGGGGCTAGCGGTCACAGATACGCAGTATTTT
. TRBJ1-2 . TRBV30 CAWSPTGKGYTF TGTGCCTGGAGTCCTACAGGGAAAGGCTACACCTTC
. TRBJ1-5 . TRBV21-1 CASSKSKFQPQHF TGTGCCAGCAGCAAATCCAAATTTCAGCCCCAGCATTTT
once TRBJ1-1 TRBD1 TRBV6-6 CASSPGTGSTEAFF TGTGCCAGCAGTCCCGGGACAGGATCCACTGAAGCTTTCTTT
. TRBJ1-1 . TRBV11-3 CASSSGSEAFF TGTGCCAGCAGCTCCGGTTCCGAAGCTTTCTTT
. TRBJ2-1 TRBD2 TRBV2 CASSEEIRLAFF TGTGCCAGCAGTGAAGAAATAAGACTAGCGTTCTTC
. TRBJ2-3 . TRBV30 CAWNTLGAGADTQYF TGTGCCTGGAACACACTGGGGGCGGGCGCAGATACGCAGTATTTT
. TRBJ1-4 TRBD1 TRBV11-2 CASSFGTGNEKLFF TGTGCCAGCAGCTTTGGGACAGGGAATGAAAAACTGTTTTTT
. TRBJ2-2 . TRBV5-1 CASAVSRVVSTGELFF TGCGCCTCAGCGGTTTCCCGGGTAGTCTCCACCGGGGAGCTGTTTTTT
. TRBJ2-1 . TRBV5-8 CASSLGSAMFNLPEQFF TGTGCCAGCAGCTTGGGCTCCGCGATGTTCAACCTCCCTGAGCAGTTCTTC
. TRBJ2-7 TRBD2 TRBV6-6 CASSYGRAGGEQYF TGTGCCAGCAGTTACGGGAGGGCCGGAGGCGAGCAGTACTTC
. TRBJ2-7 . TRBV25-1 CASSGPSRTTYEQYF TGTGCCAGCAGTGGACCATCCCGGACAACCTACGAGCAGTACTTC
. TRBJ2-7 . TRBV7-9 CASSPGTPFEQYF TGTGCCAGCAGCCCCGGGACACCTTTCGAGCAGTACTTC
. TRBJ1-1 . TRBV14 CASSRIERNTEAFF TGTGCCAGCAGTCGAATCGAGAGGAACACTGAAGCTTTCTTT
. TRBJ2-2 TRBD1 TRBV5-4 CASSTRRQGNTGELFF TGTGCCAGCAGCACGCGGAGACAGGGGAACACCGGGGAGCTGTTTTTT
. TRBJ1-4 TRBD1 TRBV6-1 CASRPTGQNEKLFF TGTGCCAGCCGGCCAACGGGACAGAATGAAAAACTGTTTTTT
. TRBJ2-7 . TRBV5-6 CASSLRPGPIVYEQYF TGTGCCAGCAGCTTGAGGCCAGGGCCCATTGTCTACGAGCAGTACTTC
. TRBJ1-3 . TRBV9 CASSVAVRGNTIYF TGTGCCAGCAGCGTAGCGGTTCGGGGAAACACCATATATTTT
. TRBJ1-2 . TRBV5-4 CASRDLIHGYTF TGTGCCAGCAGAGACTTAATCCATGGCTACACCTTC
once TRBJ1-2 . TRBV27 CASTNIGDYGYTF TGTGCCAGCACCAACATAGGGGACTATGGCTACACCTTC
. TRBJ2-3 TRBD2 TRBV7-9 CASSLGLAAGDTQYF TGTGCCAGCAGCTTGGGACTAGCCGCCGGGGATACGCAGTATTTT
once TRBJ1-2 . TRBV4-1 CASSQDVQTNYGYTF TGCGCCAGCAGCCAAGATGTCCAGACTAACTATGGCTACACCTTC
. TRBJ1-2 TRBD1 TRBV7-6 CASSLTGVSGYTF TGTGCCAGCAGTCTGACAGGGGTGTCTGGCTACACCTTC
. TRBJ2-3 . TRBV30 CAWSFGQFTDTQYF TGTGCCTGGAGTTTTGGGCAGTTCACAGATACGCAGTATTTT